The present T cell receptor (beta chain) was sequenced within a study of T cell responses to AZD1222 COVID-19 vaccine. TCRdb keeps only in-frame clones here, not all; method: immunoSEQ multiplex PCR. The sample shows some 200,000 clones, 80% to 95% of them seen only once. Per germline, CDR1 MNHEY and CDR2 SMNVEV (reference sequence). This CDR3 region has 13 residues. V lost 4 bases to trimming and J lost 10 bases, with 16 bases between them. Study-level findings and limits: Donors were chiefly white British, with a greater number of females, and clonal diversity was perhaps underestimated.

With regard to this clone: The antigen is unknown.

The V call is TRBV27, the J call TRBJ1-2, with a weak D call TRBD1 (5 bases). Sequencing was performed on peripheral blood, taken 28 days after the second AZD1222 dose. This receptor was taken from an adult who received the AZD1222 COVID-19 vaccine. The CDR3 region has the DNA TGTGCCAGCAGTTCCGTGGCCAGGGATGACTACACCTTC. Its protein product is CASSSVARDDYTF.